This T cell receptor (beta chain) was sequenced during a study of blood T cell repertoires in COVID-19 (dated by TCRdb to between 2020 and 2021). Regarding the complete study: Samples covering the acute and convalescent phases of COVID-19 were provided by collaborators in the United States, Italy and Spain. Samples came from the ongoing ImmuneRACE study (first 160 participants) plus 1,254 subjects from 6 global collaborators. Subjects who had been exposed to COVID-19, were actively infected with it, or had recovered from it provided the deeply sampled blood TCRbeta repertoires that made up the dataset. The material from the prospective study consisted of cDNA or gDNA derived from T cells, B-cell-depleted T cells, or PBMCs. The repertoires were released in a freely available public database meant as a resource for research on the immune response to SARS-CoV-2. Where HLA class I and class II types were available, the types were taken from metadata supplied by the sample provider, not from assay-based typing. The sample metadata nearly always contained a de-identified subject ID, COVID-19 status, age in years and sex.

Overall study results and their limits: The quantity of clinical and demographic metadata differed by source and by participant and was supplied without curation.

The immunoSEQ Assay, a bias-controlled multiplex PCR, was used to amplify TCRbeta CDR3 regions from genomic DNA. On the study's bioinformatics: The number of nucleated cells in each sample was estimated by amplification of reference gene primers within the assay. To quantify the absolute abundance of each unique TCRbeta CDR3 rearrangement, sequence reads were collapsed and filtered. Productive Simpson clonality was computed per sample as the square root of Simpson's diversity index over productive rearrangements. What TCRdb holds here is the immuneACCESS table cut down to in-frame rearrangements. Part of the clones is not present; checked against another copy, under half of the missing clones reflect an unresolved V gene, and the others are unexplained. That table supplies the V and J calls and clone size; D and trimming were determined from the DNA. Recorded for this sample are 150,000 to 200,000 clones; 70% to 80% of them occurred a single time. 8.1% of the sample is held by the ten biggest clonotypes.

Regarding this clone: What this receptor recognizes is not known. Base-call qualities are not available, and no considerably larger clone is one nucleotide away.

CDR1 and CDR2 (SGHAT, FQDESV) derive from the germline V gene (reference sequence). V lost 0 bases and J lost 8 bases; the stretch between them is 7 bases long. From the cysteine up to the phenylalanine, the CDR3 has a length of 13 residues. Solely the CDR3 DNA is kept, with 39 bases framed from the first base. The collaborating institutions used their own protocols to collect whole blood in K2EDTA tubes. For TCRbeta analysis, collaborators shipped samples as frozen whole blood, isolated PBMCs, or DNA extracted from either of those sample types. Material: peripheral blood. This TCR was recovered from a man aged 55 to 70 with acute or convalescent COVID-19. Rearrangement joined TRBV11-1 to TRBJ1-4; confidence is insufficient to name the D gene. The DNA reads TGTGCCAGCAGCTTAGCACGGGAGGAAAAACTGTTTTTT. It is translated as CASSLAREEKLFF.